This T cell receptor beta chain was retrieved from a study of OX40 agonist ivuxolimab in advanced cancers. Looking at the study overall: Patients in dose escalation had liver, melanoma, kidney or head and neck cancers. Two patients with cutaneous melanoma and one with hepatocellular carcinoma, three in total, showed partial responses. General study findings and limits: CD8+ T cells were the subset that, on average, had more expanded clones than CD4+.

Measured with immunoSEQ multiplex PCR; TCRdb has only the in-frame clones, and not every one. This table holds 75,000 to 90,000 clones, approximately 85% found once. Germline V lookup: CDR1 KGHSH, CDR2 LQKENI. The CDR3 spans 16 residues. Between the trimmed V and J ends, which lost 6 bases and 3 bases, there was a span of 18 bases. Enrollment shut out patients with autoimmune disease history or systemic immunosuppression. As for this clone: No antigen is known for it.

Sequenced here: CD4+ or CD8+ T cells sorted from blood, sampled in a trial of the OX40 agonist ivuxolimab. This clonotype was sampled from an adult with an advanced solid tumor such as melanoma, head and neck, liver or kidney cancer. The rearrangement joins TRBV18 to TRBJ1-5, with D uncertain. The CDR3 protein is CASSPRRPEVNQPQHF. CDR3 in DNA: TGTGCCAGCTCCCCCAGAAGGCCTGAAGTCAATCAGCCCCAGCATTTT.